These T cell receptor beta chains were read from a single sample in a study of early T cells in non-severe SARS-CoV-2 infection. In TCRdb, the 5' RACE reads were re-called with MiXCR into one record per CDR3 protein. The sample includes some 66,000 distinct CDR3 sequences, roughly an eighth of them seen just once. Sequencing was carried out using whole blood. The source is an adult who was a healthcare worker with PCR-confirmed SARS-CoV-2 infection or an uninfected control (not recorded which). Both conserved end residues are part of each CDR3. Each record gives: V gene, J gene, D gene, clone size, CDR3 protein, CDR3 DNA. D genes are given only for firm matches. Only some rows state a clone size, as once, few, many or a class for expanded clones.

TRBV29-1,TRBJ1-5,TRBD1,many,CSVLTGGGNQPQHF,TGCAGCGTTCTGACAGGGGGTGGCAATCAGCCCCAGCATTTT
TRBV27,TRBJ2-5,NA,NA,CASSPLDRQETQYF,TGTGCCAGCAGTCCCCTGGACAGACAAGAGACCCAGTACTTC
TRBV7-9,TRBJ2-7,NA,many,CASSPSQSYEQYF,TGTGCCAGCAGCCCGTCCCAGAGCTACGAGCAGTACTTC
TRBV5-1,TRBJ2-3,TRBD2,NA,CASSWGTRWDTQYF,TGCGCCAGCAGCTGGGGGACTAGGTGGGATACGCAGTATTTT
TRBV20-1,TRBJ2-7,TRBD2,few,CSAPGLLPNEQYF,TGCAGTGCTCCGGGACTACTTCCTAACGAGCAGTACTTC
TRBV7-6,TRBJ2-5,TRBD1,NA,CASSFSRGQGVETQYF,TGTGCCAGCAGCTTCAGCCGGGGACAGGGTGTAGAGACCCAGTACTTC
TRBV7-9,TRBJ1-3,NA,many,CASSLRGNTGPRNTIYF,TGTGCCAGCAGCTTAAGGGGGAATACAGGCCCTAGAAACACCATATATTTT
TRBV5-4,TRBJ1-4,TRBD1,many,CASSQQGAPEKLFF,TGTGCCAGCAGCCAACAGGGGGCGCCTGAAAAACTGTTTTTT
TRBV7-6,TRBJ2-5,NA,few,CASSLYGGASVETQYF,TGTGCCAGCAGCTTATATGGAGGGGCATCGGTTGAGACCCAGTACTTC
TRBV5-1,TRBJ1-2,NA,many,CASSLAGSRTNGYTF,TGCGCCAGCAGCTTGGCGGGCAGCCGAACTAATGGCTACACCTTC
TRBV28,TRBJ2-1,NA,NA,CASNPTPRAYNEQFF,TGTGCCAGCAACCCGACCCCCAGGGCTTACAATGAGCAGTTCTTC
TRBV18,TRBJ2-3,NA,many,CASSPEVTGRGDTQYF,TGTGCCAGCTCACCCGAAGTCACAGGGCGGGGAGATACGCAGTATTTT
TRBV20-1,TRBJ1-1,NA,many,CSATTNPGREAFF,TGCAGTGCTACCACAAACCCGGGACGGGAAGCTTTCTTT
TRBV27,TRBJ1-4,NA,NA,CASRPLRISNEKLFF,TGTGCCAGCAGACCTCTGAGGATCTCTAATGAAAAACTGTTTTTT